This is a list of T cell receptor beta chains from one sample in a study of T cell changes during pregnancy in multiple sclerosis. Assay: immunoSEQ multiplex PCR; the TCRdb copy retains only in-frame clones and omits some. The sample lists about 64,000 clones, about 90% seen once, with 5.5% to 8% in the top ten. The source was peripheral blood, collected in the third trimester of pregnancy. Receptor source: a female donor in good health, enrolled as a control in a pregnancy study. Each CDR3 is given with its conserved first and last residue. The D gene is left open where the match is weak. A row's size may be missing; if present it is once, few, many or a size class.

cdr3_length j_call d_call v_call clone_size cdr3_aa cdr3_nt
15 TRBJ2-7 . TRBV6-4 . CASSDSYRPMGEQYF TGTGCCAGCAGTGACTCTTACAGGCCCATGGGGGAGCAGTACTTC
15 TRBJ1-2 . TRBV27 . CASAGRDKILGGYTF TGTGCCAGCGCCGGGAGGGATAAAATCCTTGGAGGCTACACCTTC
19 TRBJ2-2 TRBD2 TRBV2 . CASSPHRLAGGPSTGELFF TGTGCCAGCAGCCCCCACCGACTAGCGGGAGGGCCGAGCACCGGGGAGCTGTTTTTT
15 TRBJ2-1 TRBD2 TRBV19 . CASNSPGLAVDEQFF TGTGCCAGTAACTCTCCGGGACTAGCGGTTGATGAGCAGTTCTTC
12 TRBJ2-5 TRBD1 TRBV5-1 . CASSQQGETQYF TGCGCCAGCAGCCAACAGGGGGAGACCCAGTACTTC
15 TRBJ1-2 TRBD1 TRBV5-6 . CASSLWDRPHYGYTF TGTGCCAGCAGCTTGTGGGACAGGCCTCACTATGGCTACACCTTC
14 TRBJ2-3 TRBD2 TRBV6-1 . CASQGLAGRDTQYF TGTGCCAGCCAGGGACTAGCGGGAAGAGATACGCAGTATTTT
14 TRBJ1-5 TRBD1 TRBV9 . CASGTGVSNQPQHF TGTGCCAGCGGGACAGGGGTTAGCAATCAGCCCCAGCATTTT
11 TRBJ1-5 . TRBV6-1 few CGSGSGQPQHF TGTGGCTCAGGGTCAGGACAGCCCCAGCATTTT
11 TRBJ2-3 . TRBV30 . CAWDRTDTQYF TGTGCCTGGGACAGGACAGATACGCAGTATTTT
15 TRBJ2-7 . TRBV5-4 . CASSLEETGAYEQYF TGTGCCAGCAGCTTGGAGGAGACTGGAGCCTACGAGCAGTACTTC
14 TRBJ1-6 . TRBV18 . CASSPSLADSPLHF TGTGCCAGCTCACCAAGCCTGGCGGATTCACCCCTCCACTTT
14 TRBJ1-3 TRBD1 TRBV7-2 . CASSTTGVGNTIYF TGTGCCAGCAGCACGACAGGGGTCGGAAACACCATATATTTT
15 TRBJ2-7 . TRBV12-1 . CASSFLCGGPYEQYF TGTGCCAGCAGCTTCCTCTGTGGGGGCCCCTACGAGCAGTACTTC
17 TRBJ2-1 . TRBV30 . CAWSVGVRRETYNEQFF TGTGCCTGGAGTGTAGGGGTCCGACGGGAGACCTACAATGAGCAGTTCTTC
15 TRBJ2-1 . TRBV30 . CAWSVPGGGYNEQFF TGTGCCTGGAGTGTACCGGGGGGCGGCTACAATGAGCAGTTCTTC
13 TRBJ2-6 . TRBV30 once CASPRSGANVLTF TGTGCCTCTCCTCGTTCTGGGGCCAACGTCCTGACTTTC
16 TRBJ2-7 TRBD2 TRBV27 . CASRGYSGRSSYEQYF TGTGCCAGCAGAGGATACAGCGGGAGGTCCTCCTACGAGCAGTACTTC
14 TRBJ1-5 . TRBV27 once CASSSPGAGQPQHF TGTGCCAGCAGTTCTCCAGGGGCGGGTCAGCCCCAGCATTTT
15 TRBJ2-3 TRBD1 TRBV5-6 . CASSFSGQGADTQYF TGTGCCAGCAGCTTTTCCGGACAGGGGGCAGATACGCAGTATTTT
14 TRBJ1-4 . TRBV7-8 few CASRRGPFNEKLFF TGTGCCAGCCGGCGGGGCCCATTTAATGAAAAACTGTTTTTT
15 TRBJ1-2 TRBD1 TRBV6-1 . CASSEQGQGLYGYTF TGTGCCAGCAGTGAACAGGGACAGGGCCTCTATGGCTACACCTTC
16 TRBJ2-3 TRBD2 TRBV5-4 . CASSLGGRARADTQYF TGTGCCAGCAGCTTGGGCGGGAGGGCCCGGGCAGATACGCAGTATTTT
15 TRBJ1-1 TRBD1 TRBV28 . CASSLMTGMNTEAFF TGTGCCAGCAGTTTGATGACAGGGATGAACACTGAAGCTTTCTTT
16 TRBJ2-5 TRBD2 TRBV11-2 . CASSAGLAGGQETQYF TGTGCCAGCAGCGCGGGACTAGCGGGGGGACAAGAGACCCAGTACTTC
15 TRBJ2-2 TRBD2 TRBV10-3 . CATAGGGQNTGELFF TGTGCCACTGCGGGCGGGGGGCAGAACACCGGGGAGCTGTTTTTT
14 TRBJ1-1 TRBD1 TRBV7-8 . CASRQGAMNTEAFF TGTGCCAGCAGACAGGGGGCGATGAACACTGAAGCTTTCTTT
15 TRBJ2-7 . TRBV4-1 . CASSQDGTVTYEQYF TGCGCCAGCAGCCAAGACGGTACGGTTACTTACGAGCAGTACTTC
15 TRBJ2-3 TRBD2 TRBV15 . CATSRDQRGETTQYF TGTGCCACCAGCAGAGATCAACGGGGGGAGACTACGCAGTATTTT
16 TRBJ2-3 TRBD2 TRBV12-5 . CASGLPSGTFTDTQYF TGTGCTAGTGGTTTACCTAGCGGGACCTTCACAGATACGCAGTATTTT
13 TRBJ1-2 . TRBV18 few CASSPQGNYGYTF TGTGCCAGCTCACCTCAGGGGAACTATGGCTACACCTTC
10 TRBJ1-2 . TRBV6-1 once CASLLYGYTF TGTGCCAGCCTACTTTATGGCTACACCTTC
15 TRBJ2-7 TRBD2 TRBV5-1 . CASSPLSGSSYEQYF TGCGCCAGCAGCCCCCTTAGCGGGAGCTCCTACGAGCAGTACTTC